This note documents a single T cell receptor (beta chain) sequence. This clone's antigen is unknown. No much larger clone exists at a distance of one base, and base qualities are not known. This sample stems from a study of blood T cells in healthy people across ages (dated by TCRdb to the mid-2010s). The study in broad terms: In model experiments, template switching captured about one uniquely barcoded TCR beta cDNA molecule for every two T cells. To avoid experimental bias, donors of different ages were randomly spread across the sequencing lanes. Donors were grouped into four age groups: young (average roughly 15 years), middle-aged (around 39), aged (around 60) and long-lived (about 89). Two additional independent replicas of 1 million unique cDNA reads from the same blood draw were analyzed for two donors (one aged 18 to 29 and one aged 80 or older). The study measured age-related changes in TCR beta repertoire diversity using deep sequencing normalized with unique cDNA molecular identifiers. What the work shows at the level of the full study, not this receptor alone: The long-lived group showed more naive CD4+ T cells, fewer expanded clones and increased TCR diversity than the aged group, suggesting age selection. Estimates of total diversity based on one million sequenced T cells were regarded as lower bounds and as underestimates. Because donor CMV infection status was unknown, age-related changes in expanded clonotypes were potentially confounded. Bulk unsorted PBMC profiling prevented conclusive comparison of naive and antigen-experienced compartments. Observed TCR beta diversity correlated strongly with the percentage of naive T cells measured by flow cytometry. As age increased, observed TCR beta diversity per million T cells dropped in a roughly linear way, and a significant reduction was already evident by age 40.

Library preparation employed 5' RACE. This sample was sequenced with an Illumina HiSeq 2500. A second PCR of about 7 to 12 cycles was performed with a sample-barcoded 5' primer and a J-beta primer mix. A unique molecular identifier was introduced onto each TCR beta cDNA molecule by a template-switch 5' adaptor carrying 12 random nucleotides. At least 2.5 million CDR3-containing paired-end reads were obtained from each sample. All of the RNA was converted into first-strand cDNA using the Mint cDNA synthesis kit, with a TRBC-specific oligonucleotide serving as the primer. Following uracil-DNA glycosylase treatment, a first 18-cycle PCR with universal primers M1SS and BC2_uni_R was performed on all cDNA. As for the authors' bioinformatics: For normalization, 1 million high-quality reads were randomly selected from each sample, with every read carrying a distinct molecular identifier. Instead of being binned into consensus sequences, reads with shared molecular identifiers were discarded. CDR3 identification, clonotype clustering and error correction used MiTCR with a Q25 quality threshold and the strictest error-elimination algorithm. A nonparametric unseen species model with Euler transformation was used to estimate lower-bound total TCR beta diversity. The public reads were reanalyzed by TCRdb: fastp trimming at Q25, MiXCR alignment, in-frame beta chains only. Every distinct CDR3 protein forms one entry, paired with its most common genes and DNA. TCRdb's processing, not the study's, gives the V and J calls here. The sample table shows about 1.7 million distinct CDR3 sequences, and 28% are seen once. The ten largest account for roughly 8.2% of the sample.

Germline trimming: 1 base from V, 2 bases from J; junction bases outside gene matches: 1. CDR1 and CDR2 are read off the germline V gene (reference sequence) as DFQATT and SNEGSKA. From its cysteine to its phenylalanine, the CDR3 spans 14 amino acids. This entry keeps only the CDR3 DNA: 42 bases, framed from base 1. Systemically healthy Caucasian individuals from Russia, roughly 40 in total and aged about 6 to 95 years, were included as donors. Each donor gave about 9.7 milliliters of peripheral blood, drawn into EDTA-treated Vacutainer tubes. PBMCs were isolated by Ficoll-Paque density-gradient centrifugation, with at least 7 million obtained per sample. Total RNA, at least 5.5 micrograms per sample, was extracted from PBMCs with Trizol reagent. Naive CD45RAhigh/CD27high T cell percentages were measured by flow cytometry on a PBMC aliquot from every donor.

Sequencing input: blood. The source of this sequence is a woman aged 25-40 years in good health. Rearrangement joined TRBV20-1 to TRBJ1-4, and TRBD1 aligns with 7 junction nucleotides. The CDR3 here reads CSARGGQTNEKLFF. The DNA is as follows: TGCAGTGCTAGAGGGGGACAGACTAATGAAAAACTGTTTTTT.